Listed below are T cell receptor beta chains from one sample, sequenced in a study of blood T cells in healthy people across ages. TCRdb passed the 5' RACE reads through MiXCR, listing each CDR3 protein once. The sample contains just under 750,000 distinct CDR3 sequences, about 24% of which appear only once. The sequenced sample consisted of blood. The receptor source for this set is an older man in good health. The CDR3 runs from the conserved cysteine through the conserved F or W. The D gene is left open where the match is weak. Where a row states a size, it is once, few, many or the class of an expanded clone; other rows omit it.

>TRBJ1-2|TRBV7-3|NA|TRBD1
TGTGCCAGCAGCTCCCGGGGACAGCTGGAGTCTGGCTACACCTTC
CASSSRGQLESGYTF
>TRBJ2-1|TRBV9|few|NA
TGTGCCAGCAGCACCCGGGTAGCGGAGCCCGACAATGAGCAGTTCTTC
CASSTRVAEPDNEQFF
>TRBJ2-7|TRBV5-8|NA|NA
TGTGCCAGCAGCTCGCCGGGACAAGGCTTCAACGAGCAGTACTTC
CASSSPGQGFNEQYF
>TRBJ1-2|TRBV24-1|few|NA
TGTGCCACCAGCGTATGGACCGGGAATAACTATGGCTACACCTTC
CATSVWTGNNYGYTF
>TRBJ2-3|TRBV4-1|NA|NA
TGCGCCAGCAGCCTAGATTTATACCCAAGCACAGATACGCAGTATTTT
CASSLDLYPSTDTQYF
>TRBJ2-7|TRBV7-9|once|NA
TGTGCCAGCAGCTTCGGCCAGGGCCACGAGCAGTACTTC
CASSFGQGHEQYF
>TRBJ2-1|TRBV19|few|TRBD2
TGTGCCAGTAGTCTTCTAGCGGGGGCCGGGAATGAGCAGTTCTTC
CASSLLAGAGNEQFF
>TRBJ1-1|TRBV15|few|NA
TGTGCCACCAGCAGAGATCCCGCAGCAAACACTGAAGCTTTCTTT
CATSRDPAANTEAFF
>TRBJ2-7|TRBV28|NA|NA
TGTGCCAGCAGCCGTACACTGACAGGACCCTCCTACGAGCAGTACTTC
CASSRTLTGPSYEQYF
>TRBJ2-3|TRBV20-1|few|TRBD1
TGCAGTGCTAGATTAGACAGGGGGCTAGGAGATACGCAGTATTTT
CSARLDRGLGDTQYF
>TRBJ2-2|TRBV5-5|few|TRBD2
TGTGCCAGCAGGTCCGGGACTAGCGGTACCGGGGAGCTGTTTTTT
CASRSGTSGTGELFF
>TRBJ2-7|TRBV5-5|few|NA
TGTGCCAGCAGCTTGGACAGGAGTGGCTACGAGCAGTACTTC
CASSLDRSGYEQYF
>TRBJ1-2|TRBV11-1|few|NA
TGTGCCAGCAGCCCGGGACGGATTAACTATGGCTACACCTTC
CASSPGRINYGYTF
>TRBJ2-4|TRBV29-1|few|NA
TGCAGCGTTGATAGGATTAAAGCCAAAAACATTCAGTACTTC
CSVDRIKAKNIQYF
>TRBJ2-3|TRBV18|few|NA
TGTGCCAGCTCACCACTCCCTAGCCGGACAGATACGCAGTATTTT
CASSPLPSRTDTQYF
>TRBJ2-7|TRBV25-1|NA|NA
TGTGCCAGCAGTGCCAGGGTATCCTACGAGCAGTACTTC
CASSARVSYEQYF
>TRBJ2-5|TRBV5-1|NA|NA
TGCGCCAGCAGCTTGATTGAGGTCCAGACCCAGTACTTC
CASSLIEVQTQYF
>TRBJ2-3|TRBV12-3/TRBV12-4|NA|TRBD2
TGTGCCAGCAGTTTAGCGTTGGGCGGGGGGGCCGTAGATGCGCAGTATTTT
CASSLALGGGAVDAQYF
>TRBJ2-2|TRBV11-2|NA|TRBD2
TGTGCCAGCAGCTTAGGCGCTAGCGGGGCCGGGGAGCTGTTTTTT
CASSLGASGAGELFF
>TRBJ2-7|TRBV2|few|NA
TGTGCCAGCAGAGAGGGACACCCGAATGTTTACGAGCAGTACTTC
CASREGHPNVYEQYF
>TRBJ2-6|TRBV5-6|few|NA
TGTGCCAGCAGCTTGGGGCTAATCTCTGGGGCCAACGTCCTGACTTTC
CASSLGLISGANVLTF
>TRBJ2-3|TRBV18|NA|NA
TGTGCCAGCTCACCGCGAGAAGGAACAGATACGCAGTATTTT
CASSPREGTDTQYF
>TRBJ1-2|TRBV7-9|NA|NA
TGTGCCAGCAGCTTAGCGGTCGGCAGTCCTAACTATGGCTACACCTTC
CASSLAVGSPNYGYTF
>TRBJ1-1|TRBV5-1|few|NA
TGCGCCAGCAGCTTGGTTATACAGGGACACACTGAAGCTTTCTTT
CASSLVIQGHTEAFF
>TRBJ2-6|TRBV6-5|NA|NA
TGTGCCAGCAGACGAGGACAGACGGCTCCTGGGGCCAACGTCCTGACTTTC
CASRRGQTAPGANVLTF
>TRBJ1-2|TRBV6-1|NA|NA
TGTGCCAGCAGTGTGGCAGGGGAAGCTAACTATGGCTACACCTTC
CASSVAGEANYGYTF